The 7 T cell receptor beta chains below come from one sample, sequenced in a study of blood T cell repertoires in COVID-19. The repertoire was sequenced with immunoSEQ multiplex PCR; TCRdb's copy has only in-frame clones and lacks some. The profile covers 200,000 to 250,000 clones, with 90% appearing a single time and about 16% taken by the ten largest. Material for sequencing was PBMCs or T cells enriched from blood (not recorded which). The source is a man aged 30-40 years who had been exposed to COVID-19.

The CDR3 is CASSLVSVGYTF. The DNA of the CDR3 is TGTGCCAGCAGCTTAGTTTCGGTTGGCTACACCTTC. V and J are TRBV7-9 and TRBJ1-2; D uncertain. V lost 1 base and J lost 7, with 7 bases in between. CDR3 size: 12 residues. CDR1 SEHNR and CDR2 FQNEAQ come from the germline V gene (reference sequence). Based on the CDR3 plus reference TRBV7-9 and TRBJ1-2, the full variable domain is DTGVSQNPRHKITKRGQNVTFRCDPISEHNRLYWYRQTLGQGPEFLTYFQNEAQLEKSRLLSDRFSAERPKGSFSTLEIQRTEQGDSAMYLCASSLVSVGYTFGSGTRLTVV.

The chain links TRBV6-5 to TRBJ1-1; possibly TRBD1 for D (6 bases). The V gene lost 0 bases and the J gene lost 10 bases, with 6 bases spanning the gap. Germline V gene sequence: CDR1 MNHEY, CDR2 SVGAGI. There are 11 residues in the CDR3. The CDR3 protein is CASSYSGGAFF. The CDR3 region has the DNA TGTGCCAGCAGTTACTCAGGGGGAGCTTTCTTT.

This clone was detected once. This chain uses TRBV5-1 with TRBJ2-7; tentative D call: TRBD1 (6 bases). This CDR3 is 13 amino acids long. Per the germline V gene, CDR1 is SGHRS and CDR2 is YFSETQ. The V gene lost 4 bases and the J gene lost 3 bases, with 11 bases spanning the gap. The CDR3 loop is CASSLDRYYEQYF. CDR3 DNA: TGCGCCAGCAGCCTTGACAGGTACTACGAGCAGTACTTC.

The chain couples TRBV5-6 to TRBJ2-3; 8 positions match TRBD2. This CDR3 is 15 amino acids long. V was clipped by 2 bases and J by 0 bases; unmatched bases: 2. Per germline, CDR1 SGHDT and CDR2 YYEEEE. The CDR3 loop reads CASSFTSGSTDTQYF. CDR3 DNA: TGTGCCAGCAGCTTCACTAGCGGAAGCACAGATACGCAGTATTTT.

Only one count was recorded for this clone. The V call is TRBV14, the J call TRBJ1-5; D may be TRBD1 (5 bases). Trimming took off 0 bases at V and 5 bases at J, with 14 bases between the two ends. Germline V lookup: CDR1 SGHDN, CDR2 FVKESK. The CDR3 covers 16 residues. CDR3 bases: TGTGCCAGCAGCCAAGAAGTTGGGGCTGAAGATCAGCCCCAGCATTTT. Encoded protein: CASSQEVGAEDQPQHF.

This chain joins TRBV12-3 or TRBV12-4 and TRBJ1-2, with D unclear. The CDR3 has 12 residues. V shed 6 bases and J shed 3 bases, with 8 bases lying between them. CDR3 amino acids: CASSQNDYGYTF. The DNA of the CDR3 is TGTGCCAGCAGCCAAAATGACTATGGCTACACCTTC.

This clone has only a few counts. The rearrangement joins TRBV10-3 to TRBJ1-1; perhaps TRBD1 as D (5 bases). In germline, CDR1 is ENHRY, CDR2 SYGVKD. CDR3 length: 13 residues. The chain's CDR3 is CASGGEGGTEAFF. Here the CDR3 DNA reads TGTGCATCGGGGGGAGAGGGAGGGACTGAAGCTTTCTTT.